Listed below are T cell receptor beta chains from one sample, sequenced in a study of blood T cells in healthy people across ages. Via MiXCR, TCRdb re-called the 5' RACE reads, giving one row per CDR3 protein. Seen here are approximately 1.5 million distinct CDR3 sequences, about 35% observed once, and the top ten hold about 10%. Material for sequencing was blood. These receptors all stem from a woman in her thirties in good health. Each CDR3 is given with its conserved first and last residue. The D gene is left open where the match is weak. Clone size, where shown, is once, few, many, or a class for clones that have expanded.

J,size,D,V,CDR3,DNA
TRBJ2-7,.,TRBD1,TRBV4-1,CASNHPGQEIYEQYF,TGCGCCAGCAACCATCCGGGACAGGAGATCTACGAGCAGTACTTC
TRBJ1-6,.,.,TRBV27,CASSLGDIGSPLHF,TGTGCCAGCAGTCTGGGGGATATAGGCTCACCCCTCCACTTT
TRBJ1-5,.,.,TRBV20-1,CSARDRLGSPQPQHF,TGCAGTGCTAGAGATCGTTTGGGTTCTCCTCAGCCCCAGCATTTT
TRBJ2-2,few,TRBD1,TRBV6-5,CASSYSGTGAGELFF,TGTGCCAGCAGTTACTCCGGGACAGGGGCCGGGGAGCTGTTTTTT
TRBJ2-7,.,.,TRBV29-1,CSVVPTLSYEQYF,TGCAGCGTTGTGCCCACCCTCTCCTACGAGCAGTACTTC
TRBJ2-5,.,.,TRBV6-1,CASSPTRVWETQYF,TGTGCCAGCAGCCCCACACGGGTATGGGAGACCCAGTACTTC
TRBJ2-1,.,TRBD2,TRBV5-1,CAISGERIYNEQFF,TGCGCCATCAGCGGGGAGCGGATTTACAATGAGCAGTTCTTC
TRBJ1-2,once,TRBD1,TRBV11-2,CANSLGAGGLGYTF,TGTGCCAACAGCTTAGGGGCAGGGGGCCTCGGCTACACCTTC
TRBJ2-7,.,TRBD1,TRBV2,CTSAPDRGLGTYEQYF,TGTACCAGCGCACCCGACAGGGGACTGGGAACCTACGAGCAGTACTTC
TRBJ2-1,few,.,TRBV20-1,CSAMTGNRAGEQFF,TGCAGTGCTATGACGGGGAACCGTGCAGGGGAGCAGTTCTTC
TRBJ2-1,few,.,TRBV5-1,CASSLATRGSYNEQFF,TGCGCCAGCAGCTTGGCCACGAGGGGATCCTACAATGAGCAGTTCTTC
TRBJ2-7,.,TRBD2,TRBV10-3,CAISEGTTNLYEQYF,TGTGCCATCAGTGAGGGGACTACTAACCTCTACGAGCAGTACTTC
TRBJ1-1,few,.,TRBV7-9,CASSLTDSLGEAFF,TGTGCCAGCAGCCTAACCGACTCCCTCGGCGAAGCTTTCTTT
TRBJ2-2,.,TRBD2,TRBV7-9,CASSLDPGTSGTNTGELFF,TGTGCCAGCAGTCTCGATCCCGGGACTAGCGGGACGAACACCGGGGAGCTGTTTTTT
TRBJ2-1,.,.,TRBV18,CASSAQEQNYNEQFF,TGTGCCAGCTCCGCCCAGGAACAGAACTACAATGAGCAGTTCTTC
TRBJ2-3,.,TRBD1,TRBV20-1,CSARAPGQGPDTQYF,TGCAGTGCTAGAGCCCCCGGACAGGGGCCAGATACGCAGTATTTT
TRBJ2-3,.,.,TRBV10-3,CAIRDGTSTDTQYF,TGTGCCATCAGGGACGGGACTAGCACAGATACGCAGTATTTT
TRBJ1-2,few,.,TRBV29-1,CSVESSPMSYTF,TGCAGCGTTGAGTCCTCGCCTATGAGCTACACCTTC
TRBJ2-5,many,.,TRBV20-1,CSARALETQYF,TGCAGTGCTAGAGCCCTAGAGACCCAGTACTTC
TRBJ1-1,.,.,TRBV10-3,CAISEGANTEAFF,TGTGCCATCAGTGAAGGAGCGAACACTGAAGCTTTCTTT
TRBJ2-3,.,.,TRBV5-6,CASSRNAQYF,TGTGCCAGCAGTCGTAACGCGCAGTATTTT
TRBJ1-6,few,.,TRBV15,CATSLRTGNNSPLHF,TGTGCCACCAGCTTACGGACCGGGAATAATTCACCCCTCCACTTT
TRBJ1-5,few,.,TRBV20-1,CSARDGQRGNNQPQHF,TGCAGTGCTAGAGATGGACAGCGGGGGAACAATCAGCCCCAGCATTTT
TRBJ1-2,.,.,TRBV9,CASSVGGESGGYTF,TGTGCCAGCAGCGTAGGAGGAGAATCAGGAGGCTACACCTTC
TRBJ2-5,few,TRBD1,TRBV7-9,CASSQGRGPETQYF,TGTGCCAGCAGCCAAGGCAGGGGGCCAGAGACCCAGTACTTC
TRBJ2-1,.,TRBD2,TRBV4-1,CASSHPGTSGGETQFF,TGCGCCAGCAGCCACCCCGGGACTAGCGGTGGGGAGACCCAGTTCTTC
TRBJ1-4,few,.,TRBV7-2,CASSLIRGLNEKLFF,TGTGCCAGCAGCTTAATTAGAGGTTTAAATGAAAAACTGTTTTTT
TRBJ2-1,.,.,TRBV11-2,CASSLDGRGDEQFF,TGTGCCAGCAGCTTAGATGGCAGGGGAGATGAGCAGTTCTTC
TRBJ2-1,.,.,TRBV6-5,CASSYRPQSSYNEQFF,TGTGCCAGCAGTTACCGACCACAGAGCTCCTACAATGAGCAGTTCTTC
TRBJ1-6,.,TRBD1,TRBV4-2,CASSHRDRDNSPLHF,TGTGCCAGCAGCCACAGGGACAGAGATAATTCACCCCTCCACTTT
TRBJ2-7,few,.,TRBV20-1,CSASQGPSYEQYF,TGCAGTGCTAGTCAGGGGCCCTCCTACGAGCAGTACTTC
TRBJ1-1,few,.,TRBV7-2,CASSLGDQYTEAFF,TGTGCCAGCAGCTTAGGAGACCAGTACACTGAAGCTTTCTTT
TRBJ2-7,.,TRBD1,TRBV29-1,CSVVSPGRKPGQGTYEQYF,TGCAGCGTTGTCTCGCCGGGGCGGAAACCGGGACAGGGGACCTACGAGCAGTACTTC
TRBJ1-1,.,.,TRBV29-1,CSASDPEDTEAFF,TGCAGCGCGTCAGACCCAGAAGACACTGAAGCTTTCTTT
TRBJ2-1,many,.,TRBV5-1,CASRRGWEQFF,TGCGCCAGCAGGAGAGGATGGGAGCAGTTCTTC
TRBJ2-7,few,TRBD1,TRBV7-8,CASNSDRTYEQYF,TGTGCCAGCAACTCGGACAGGACCTACGAGCAGTACTTC
TRBJ1-4,.,.,TRBV7-9,CASSLEISGKKLFF,TGTGCCAGCAGCTTAGAAATATCGGGGAAAAAACTGTTTTTT